Reported below is one T cell receptor beta chain. Its antigen is as yet unknown. This sample stems from a study of human CD8 memory T cell subsets. Study results and limitations: Overlapping only minimally, the repertoires of stem-like memory and precursor exhausted T cells were largely separate from each other.

Germline V gene data show CDR1 as SQVTM and CDR2 as ANQGSEA. The CDR3 has 14 amino acids. Sequencing libraries of TCR beta were made by UMI-labeled 5' RACE. From the 5' RACE reads, TCRdb lists one entry per CDR3 protein and no DNA. This listing includes about 18,000 distinct CDR3 sequences. The chain is built from TRBV29-1 and TRBJ2-7; the D gene TCRdb calls, TRBD1, cannot be checked with no DNA. The sample was CD8+ T cells from PBMCs. The clonotype comes from a human donor in good health. CDR3 residues: CSVGGGEATYEQYF.